A selection of T cell receptor beta chains follows, all from one sample in a study of identical twins. MiXCR, applied by TCRdb to the 5' RACE reads, yields one record per CDR3 protein. The table lists roughly 1.6 million distinct CDR3 sequences, around 33% of them singletons, with under 0.35% in the top ten. Sequences were obtained from cord blood. These receptors all come from a newborn girl in good health. CDR3s include the opening cysteine and the closing phenylalanine or tryptophan. A D gene is named only where the DNA matches it firmly. Size is stated for part of the rows, as once, few or many counts, or as a class when the clone is expanded.

d_gene: NA; j_gene: TRBJ1-2; v_gene: TRBV20-1; abundance: NA; CDR3aa: CSARDWDNYGYTF; CDR3nt: TGCAGTGCTAGAGATTGGGATAACTATGGCTACACCTTC
d_gene: NA; j_gene: TRBJ2-7; v_gene: TRBV6-2/TRBV6-3; abundance: NA; CDR3aa: CASSRFSGAYEQYF; CDR3nt: TGTGCCAGCAGTCGCTTTTCCGGTGCCTACGAGCAGTACTTC
d_gene: NA; j_gene: TRBJ1-1; v_gene: TRBV24-1; abundance: NA; CDR3aa: CATSDTQGREAFF; CDR3nt: TGTGCCACCAGTGATACCCAGGGGAGGGAGGCTTTCTTT
d_gene: TRBD2; j_gene: TRBJ2-1; v_gene: TRBV28; abundance: NA; CDR3aa: CASSNEGGVSVYNEQFF; CDR3nt: TGTGCCAGCAGTAATGAGGGAGGGGTATCGGTATACAATGAGCAGTTCTTC
d_gene: NA; j_gene: TRBJ2-7; v_gene: TRBV12-3/TRBV12-4; abundance: few; CDR3aa: CASSPRIIFEQYF; CDR3nt: TGTGCCAGCAGTCCTCGTATTATCTTCGAGCAGTACTTC
d_gene: TRBD2; j_gene: TRBJ2-3; v_gene: TRBV5-1; abundance: few; CDR3aa: CASSLRSGTSGDTQYF; CDR3nt: TGCGCCAGCAGCTTGAGATCCGGGACTAGCGGGGATACGCAGTATTTT
d_gene: NA; j_gene: TRBJ1-1; v_gene: TRBV20-1; abundance: few; CDR3aa: CSASNPGLNTEAFF; CDR3nt: TGCAGTGCTAGTAATCCGGGCCTGAACACTGAAGCTTTCTTT
d_gene: NA; j_gene: TRBJ2-3; v_gene: TRBV27; abundance: few; CDR3aa: CASSRPPTDTQYF; CDR3nt: TGTGCCAGCAGTAGGCCGCCCACAGATACGCAGTATTTT
d_gene: NA; j_gene: TRBJ2-1; v_gene: TRBV20-1; abundance: few; CDR3aa: CSARGQGWGNEQFF; CDR3nt: TGCAGTGCTAGAGGGCAGGGATGGGGCAATGAGCAGTTCTTC
d_gene: NA; j_gene: TRBJ1-5; v_gene: TRBV20-1; abundance: NA; CDR3aa: CSASGDYQPQHF; CDR3nt: TGCAGTGCTTCAGGGGATTATCAGCCCCAGCATTTT
d_gene: NA; j_gene: TRBJ2-1; v_gene: TRBV4-2; abundance: few; CDR3aa: CASSQDQGAAFSYNEQFF; CDR3nt: TGTGCCAGCAGCCAAGATCAGGGAGCGGCCTTCTCCTACAATGAGCAGTTCTTC
d_gene: TRBD1; j_gene: TRBJ1-2; v_gene: TRBV27; abundance: few; CDR3aa: CASSVDRGLYGYTF; CDR3nt: TGTGCCAGCAGTGTCGACAGGGGGCTCTATGGCTACACCTTC
d_gene: NA; j_gene: TRBJ2-1; v_gene: TRBV3-1; abundance: NA; CDR3aa: CASSQGLSNEQFF; CDR3nt: TGTGCCAGCAGCCAAGGGCTCTCCAATGAGCAGTTCTTC
d_gene: TRBD2; j_gene: TRBJ2-7; v_gene: TRBV29-1; abundance: few; CDR3aa: CSVGALAGASYEQYF; CDR3nt: TGCAGCGTTGGGGCCCTAGCGGGAGCTTCCTACGAGCAGTACTTC
d_gene: NA; j_gene: TRBJ1-1; v_gene: TRBV29-1; abundance: few; CDR3aa: CSVDIRGIGTPEAFF; CDR3nt: TGCAGCGTTGACATTCGGGGGATTGGTACACCTGAAGCTTTCTTT
d_gene: NA; j_gene: TRBJ1-5; v_gene: TRBV20-1; abundance: NA; CDR3aa: CSARDPLGQNNQPQHF; CDR3nt: TGCAGTGCTAGAGATCCACTTGGACAGAACAATCAGCCCCAGCATTTT
d_gene: NA; j_gene: TRBJ2-7; v_gene: TRBV11-2; abundance: NA; CDR3aa: CASSFEGTYEQYF; CDR3nt: TGTGCCAGCAGCTTCGAGGGCACCTACGAGCAGTACTTC
d_gene: NA; j_gene: TRBJ2-2; v_gene: TRBV27; abundance: NA; CDR3aa: CASRSSETFTGELFF; CDR3nt: TGTGCCAGCAGATCTAGCGAAACCTTCACCGGGGAGCTGTTTTTT
d_gene: NA; j_gene: TRBJ2-1; v_gene: TRBV20-1; abundance: NA; CDR3aa: CSAREGGPRNEQFF; CDR3nt: TGCAGTGCTAGAGAGGGGGGGCCTCGAAATGAGCAGTTCTTC
d_gene: TRBD2; j_gene: TRBJ2-1; v_gene: TRBV3-1; abundance: NA; CDR3aa: CASSRGLAGGRYDEQFF; CDR3nt: TGTGCCAGCAGCCGGGGACTAGCGGGGGGCCGCTACGATGAGCAGTTCTTC
d_gene: NA; j_gene: TRBJ1-2; v_gene: TRBV4-1; abundance: many; CDR3aa: CASSQSNGYTF; CDR3nt: TGCGCCAGCAGCCAGTCCAATGGCTACACCTTC
d_gene: NA; j_gene: TRBJ2-7; v_gene: TRBV29-1; abundance: once; CDR3aa: CSAWDGPSYEQYF; CDR3nt: TGCAGCGCCTGGGACGGACCTTCCTACGAGCAGTACTTC
d_gene: TRBD2; j_gene: TRBJ2-1; v_gene: TRBV6-5; abundance: NA; CDR3aa: CASSYSIFLAGGRDYNEQFF; CDR3nt: TGTGCCAGCAGTTACTCGATCTTCCTAGCGGGAGGCCGCGATTACAATGAGCAGTTCTTC
d_gene: TRBD1; j_gene: TRBJ2-1; v_gene: TRBV7-2; abundance: NA; CDR3aa: CASSFGTGPLYNEQFF; CDR3nt: TGTGCCAGCAGCTTCGGGACAGGGCCCCTTTACAATGAGCAGTTCTTC
d_gene: TRBD2; j_gene: TRBJ2-1; v_gene: TRBV29-1; abundance: NA; CDR3aa: CSEEGLAGDNEQFF; CDR3nt: TGCAGCGAAGAGGGACTAGCGGGGGACAATGAGCAGTTCTTC
d_gene: NA; j_gene: TRBJ2-2; v_gene: TRBV10-3; abundance: NA; CDR3aa: CAISESGTNTGELFF; CDR3nt: TGTGCCATCAGTGAATCCGGGACTAACACCGGGGAGCTGTTTTTT
d_gene: NA; j_gene: TRBJ1-1; v_gene: TRBV24-1; abundance: NA; CDR3aa: CATSDPGAGSTEAFF; CDR3nt: TGTGCCACCAGTGATCCGGGGGCGGGAAGCACTGAAGCTTTCTTT
d_gene: NA; j_gene: TRBJ2-7; v_gene: TRBV6-1; abundance: few; CDR3aa: CASRDDYPEQYF; CDR3nt: TGTGCCAGCAGGGACGACTATCCCGAGCAGTACTTC